This T cell receptor beta chain was retrieved from a study of spatial heterogeneity in lung cancer. Every TCR cDNA molecule bore a unique molecular identifier. MiXCR, run by TCRdb on the 5' RACE reads, gives a single entry per CDR3 protein. The sample has about 47,000 distinct CDR3 sequences; about an eighth are singletons. Time point here: sample taken at primary tumor resection. Tumor, nontumor lung or frozen PBMC supplied whole RNA, sequenced without sorting. The specimen was PBMCs, collected at surgery. The receptor was isolated from a female donor with early-stage non-small cell lung cancer.

The CDR3 DNA reads as TGTGCCAGCTCACCCGATGCGAGCTCCTACGAGCAGTACTTC. Protein sequence: CASSPDASSYEQYF. The gene calls are TRBV18 and TRBJ2-7, with D unclear. The V end was cut by 3 bases, the J end by 0 bases, with 9 bases between. Germline CDR1 reads KGHSH; CDR2 reads LQKENI. The length of the CDR3 is 14 residues.